This T cell receptor (beta chain) comes out of a study of cytomegalovirus exposure and HLA in healthy donors (dated by TCRdb to about 2017). In the study overall: According to an earlier analysis of a few hundred of the donors, about 179 million T cells yielded roughly 110 million unique TCR beta sequences and about 300 Gb of sequence data. An early release covering 500 to 750 HLA-typed donors comprised approximately 300 gigabases of sequencing data and 85 million to 100 million unique TCR sequences. Of the roughly 390 genotyped donors, over 65% fell in the genetic ancestry cluster associated with self-reported Caucasian donors. The study was designed to test whether signatures of past pathogen exposure could be identified by cataloging public T cell receptors. Using immunosequencing, the study profiled T cell repertoires from 666 subjects and related those repertoires to cytomegalovirus serostatus. Along with the approximately 700-subject first cohort, a separate validation cohort of over a hundred different subjects was used. High-throughput TCR immunosequencing, statistical association of individual TCRs with disease status, and machine learning were combined to predict cytomegalovirus infection status. To study patterns of TCR occurrence, a later analysis re-analyzed previously published TCR beta repertoires from 600 to 750 donors and added high-resolution HLA genotyping. Rather than using new phenotypic data, the later analysis identified candidate immune exposures from TCR beta sequences and from how often those sequences occurred across donors. To decide whether each TCR beta V gene segment behaved as functional or pseudogenic, an earlier analysis of approximately 620 of the donors relied on high-throughput TCR beta sequencing. Donor age, sex, ethnicity and CMV serostatus were compiled together with the repertoire data. A later genetic analysis used genome-wide SNP genotypes for 398 of the 666 donors, treating that subset as a discovery cohort. Every discovery cohort repertoire had been produced on one sequencing platform. HLA typing covered class I and class II loci at four-digit resolution. The number of typed donors differed by locus: roughly 620-640 for A, B, C, DRB1 and DQB1; about 520 for DQA1; 606 for DPA1; and 400 to 480 for DPB1. A few DR-DQ haplotypes were treated as single units for association and clustering because of strong linkage in the cohort. Among around 400 genotyped donors of the cohort, an average of around 250,000 unique TCR beta nucleotide sequences was sequenced per donor, of which about 20% were non-productive. Overall study outcomes, separate from this receptor: This cohort had only TCR beta chains sequenced, and the lack of alpha or paired-chain data limited which features could be detected. A group of highly shared sequence variants was considered likely to be a technical artifact of the sequencing pipeline. Because HLA typing was unavailable for some donors at each locus, only the typed subset was used in association tests. In the study, about 150 TCR beta chains were listed as associated with cytomegalovirus. Most TCR sequences were observed very rarely across donors, whereas some public TCRs were present in many individuals. A later genetic analysis reported fewer N-insertions in productive TCRs among donors in an Asian-associated ancestry cluster than the approximately 670-donor mean. According to a later analysis, most CMV-associated TCR beta chains appeared to be HLA-restricted, and the HLA associations seemed to be driven largely by CMV exposure. The earlier analysis of about 600 of the donors excluded some 15 rarely observed V segments, including chromosome 9 orphons, because counts were too low. A further reported finding was that TCR beta sequences accurately predicted the HLA-A and HLA-B alleles for most subjects in the first cohort. Linkage disequilibrium might explain the correlated functional status among segregating V segments, but an unknown experimental factor could not be ruled out. According to a later analysis, TCR association rates differed among HLA loci, with DRB1 alleles showing the most associated TCRs and HLA-C alleles showing the fewest. A later analysis found that HLA-associated TCR beta chains were more clonally expanded and had lower generation probabilities than equally common non-associated chains. The authors suggested that the approach could potentially be extended to other disease states and immunological phenotypes. The presence/absence analyses assumed that sequencing depth was roughly uniform across donors, and that assumption may not be true. Strong co-occurrence of HLA alleles, especially DR and DQ, made assigning TCR associations to individual alleles difficult. In both the original and validation cohorts, the classifier was reported to diagnose cytomegalovirus status with high specificity and sensitivity. In vitro tests confirmed that three of the cytomegalovirus-associated TCR beta chains recognize cytomegalovirus antigens. CMV serostatus was the only immune exposure information available for the cohort. Some IMGT-functional V segments, including TRBV6-2 and TRBV6-3, could not be told apart with the 87-base-pair reads, so those segments were excluded. A later analysis reported that several top co-occurrence clusters appeared linked to parvovirus B19, influenza, CMV and Epstein-Barr virus. Broadly in line with IMGT annotations, most TCR beta V segments showed up in productive rearrangements about 87% or about 30% of the time in an earlier analysis of approximately 600 of the donors. Specific HLA alleles were associated with 15,000 to 20,000 TCR beta sequences at a false discovery rate of 0.05 in a later analysis. A later genetic analysis associated a missense DCLRE1C variant with V-gene and J-gene trimming of TCR beta chains, and an independent cohort replicated the association.

Including the terminal cysteine and phenylalanine, the CDR3 comprises 14 residues. Solely the CDR3 DNA is kept, with 42 bases framed from the first base. V loses 4 bases of germline sequence and J loses 7 bases, and the interval between the two ends is 16 bases. Reading the germline V gene (reference sequence) gives CDR1 MNHEY and CDR2 SMNVEV. Libraries were prepared through the immunoSEQ multiplex PCR assay. For the multiplex PCR, a mixture combining 60 forward primers for TCR Vbeta segments and 13 reverse primers for TCR Jbeta segments was used. A multiplex PCR assay on genomic DNA amplified the CDR3 region of rearranged TCR beta genes. On the Illumina HiSeq System, the amplified TCR beta libraries were sequenced as 87-base-pair reads. For the original study's pipeline: In a later analysis, 77 million or so unique TCR beta chains were counted across the approximately 640 repertoires, and about 10 million of these chains were shared by at least two donors. Raw reads were error-corrected and collapsed into unique sequences with a nearest-neighbor algorithm that merged closely related sequences to remove PCR and sequencing errors. CDR3 sequences were aligned to IMGT reference sequences to assign V, D and J gene segments. For a sequence to be retained, a match of at least six nucleotides was required to both a V gene segment and a J gene segment. Rearrangements were called productive when the CDR3 lacked stop codons and stayed in frame with V and J; all others were non-productive. CDR3 was defined by IMGT convention, running from the second conserved V-encoded cysteine to the conserved J-encoded phenylalanine. The earlier analysis of 587 of the donors excluded any sequence lacking an unambiguous match to a single V gene segment. In an earlier analysis of a few hundred of the donors, V segments were called functional above 56.7% productive rearrangements and were called segregating when the between-donor standard deviation exceeded 5%. A statistical classification framework was built to diagnose cytomegalovirus status from the catalog of TCR beta chain sequences. In a later analysis, V and J genes were assigned by comparing TCR nucleotide sequences against IMGT/GENE-DB human TR gene sequences. A later analysis assigned CDR3 sequences and most-parsimonious VDJ recombination scenarios with the TCRdist pipeline. In a later analysis, every TCR beta chain was defined by the combination of its CDR3 amino acid sequence and its V-gene family, and reads without a unique V-gene family were dropped. In a later analysis, approximately 640 highly shared, low-generation-probability nucleotide sequences were removed to address suspected cross-contamination and a sequencing artifact. A later analysis calculated a clonal expansion index for each public chain from normalized within-repertoire ranks of inferred template counts. In a later analysis, generation probabilities were computed using a VDJ recombination model fitted to out-of-frame rearrangements, and the results were checked against IGoR. In a later analysis, TCR-TCR, TCR-HLA and TCR-CMV co-occurrence was scored with hypergeometric tests, and a repertoire-size bias correction was applied to TCR pairs. To estimate false discovery rates, a later analysis permuted the HLA or CMV assignments 20 times. In a later analysis, co-occurring TCRs were grouped with DBSCAN, and TCRdist sequence similarity was added when clustering was performed within HLA-allele-positive subsets. Repertoires with fewer than 30,000 or more than 120,000 public chains, plus five repertoires with anomalous nucleotide sharing, were excluded from co-occurrence clustering. Sourced from immuneACCESS, this table was stored by TCRdb with only in-frame sequences that have V and J called. A share of the clones is absent; for the studies checked, an unresolved V gene accounts for under half, and the remainder has no known explanation. V and J calls and clone size are as listed in that table; D and trimming were resolved from the DNA. The sample has roughly 93,000 clones on record, around three quarters of them singletons. In total, the top ten clones hold over 0.5% of the sample.

In total, approximately 610 healthy bone marrow donors made up the cohort. All cohort members were sampled while nominally healthy, although unrecorded immune exposures were likely present. The donor tested CMV seronegative, placing the donor among the roughly 350 seronegative members of the cohort. Each donor provided a peripheral blood sample, and peripheral blood mononuclear cells were used for TCR beta sequencing. Genomic DNA was extracted from the blood cell samples with the Qiagen DNeasy Blood Extraction Kit. In the case of this clone: What antigen it recognizes has not been identified. Per-nucleotide qualities are absent, and no much larger clonotype sits a single base away.

Here the chain combines TRBV27 and TRBJ1-1; no D gene call is confident. Sequenced input: PBMCs. The receptor comes from a man aged 30 to 45 in good health and CMV-seronegative. The nucleotide sequence is TGTGCCAGCAGTTCTTTCCCGGGAGAATGTGAAGCTTTCTTT. Its product reads: CASSSFPGECEAFF.